The entry below gives a single TCR beta chain sequence along with its context. This sample is drawn from a study of blood T cell repertoires in COVID-19. Study overall: The cDNA or gDNA used as material had been derived from T cells, B-cell-depleted T cells, or PBMCs.

Per the original methods: Nucleated cell counts were estimated from reference gene primer amplification. The method was immunoSEQ multiplex PCR; TCRdb's version includes in-frame clones alone and lacks a portion of them. Clonal size and the V and J genes are those of that table, whereas D and trimming came from the DNA. In the table there are 150,000 to 200,000 clones, around 87% of which are singletons. The length of the CDR3 is 13 residues. The V gene's germline CDR1 is MNHEY and CDR2 SMNVEV (reference sequence). J was trimmed by 8 bases and V by 8 bases; bases with no gene match: 8. Recruited during active infection, patients (from Seattle) were subsequently followed longitudinally.

The chain combines TRBV27 with TRBJ1-4, with 7 bases fitting TRBD1. Sequencing was carried out using peripheral blood. The TCR sequence derives from a woman at least 80 years old with COVID-19, enrolled during active disease. The CDR3 region is CASGTGAGEKLFF. The CDR3 DNA is TGTGCCAGCGGTACAGGGGCCGGGGAAAAACTGTTTTTT.